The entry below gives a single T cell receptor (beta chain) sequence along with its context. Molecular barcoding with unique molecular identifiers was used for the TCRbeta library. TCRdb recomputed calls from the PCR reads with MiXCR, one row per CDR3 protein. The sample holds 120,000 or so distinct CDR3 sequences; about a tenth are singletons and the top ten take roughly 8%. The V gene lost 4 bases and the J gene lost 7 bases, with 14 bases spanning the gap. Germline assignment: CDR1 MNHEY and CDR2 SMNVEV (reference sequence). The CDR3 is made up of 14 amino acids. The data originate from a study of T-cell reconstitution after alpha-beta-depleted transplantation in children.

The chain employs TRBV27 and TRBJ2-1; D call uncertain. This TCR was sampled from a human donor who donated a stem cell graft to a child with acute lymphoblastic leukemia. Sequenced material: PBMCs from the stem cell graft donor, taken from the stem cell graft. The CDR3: CASSSSSRWNEQFF. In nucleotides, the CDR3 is TGTGCCAGCAGTTCAAGCTCCAGATGGAATGAGCAGTTCTTC.